This T cell receptor (beta chain) emerged from a study of CD8+CD57+ T cells in acquired aplastic anemia. For the study at large: Quantities of DNA derived from sorted CD4+ and CD8+ cells averaged approximately 3.3 ug.

Trimming removed 0 bases from V and 1 base from J; junction bases left unmatched: 5. The germline gives CDR1 DFQATT, CDR2 SNEGSKA (reference sequence). The CDR3 is 15 amino acids. All sequencing subjects had displayed CD8+CD57+ cell expansion on flow cytometry. The study sampled blood from patients who had received no therapy. Profiling that covered TCR beta VDJ and CDR3 relied on genomic DNA as its template. One entry per CDR3 protein, called by TCRdb with MiXCR from the reads. The table includes about 180,000 distinct CDR3 sequences, around 63% detected once. Comments on this clonotype: As yet, its antigen is unknown.

Study-wide results and limits: In common between the patients and the controls were around 29 CD8+ CDR3 sequences. Between patients and controls, CD8+ Simpson's diversity did not vary significantly.

The sequenced sample was sorted CD4+, CD8+, or CD8+CD57+ T cells (not recorded which) from PBMCs. J is TRBJ2-7 and V is TRBV20-1; 8 bases are shared with TRBD2. This TCR was sampled from a human donor with aplastic anemia. The CDR3 DNA reads TGCAGTGCTAGAGATCCCAGCGGGGGTTCCTACGAGCAGTACTTC. It encodes CSARDPSGGSYEQYF.